The 17 T cell receptor beta chains reported below all come from one sample, sequenced in a study of shared clonotypes between healthy human individuals. Cells designated naive CD8 were CD45RO-negative and were positively selected for CCR7, with terminally differentiated effector memory CD45RA+ cells excluded. Some clones are missing from TCRdb's copy, which holds only in-frame ones; the method was immunoSEQ multiplex PCR. Here the sample spans about 2 million clones, about 95% being singletons. Sequenced input: naive CD8+ T cells sorted from blood. The receptors shown here come from a man aged 18 to 30 in good health.

The chain carries TRBV6-5 and TRBJ2-4; D is uncertain. Germline CDR1 and CDR2: MNHEY and SVGAGI. The CDR3 totals 14 residues. The V end lost 4 bases, the J end lost 7 bases, and 14 bases lay between the germline ends. CDR3 in DNA: TGTGCCAGCAGTTCGCCGCAGGAAGGGAACATTCAGTACTTC. The encoded protein is CASSSPQEGNIQYF.

The chain is built from TRBV6-1 and TRBJ2-7, with D unclear. Germline values: CDR1 MNHNS, CDR2 SASEGT. This CDR3 has 12 residues. V was pared by 3 bases and J by 2 bases, with 5 bases between. CDR3 loop: CASSDAPYEQYF. The CDR3 coding sequence is TGTGCCAGCAGTGATGCCCCCTACGAGCAGTACTTC.

The chain joins TRBV7-8 to TRBJ1-2; 8 nucleotides agree with TRBD1. Germline V gene data show CDR1 as SGHVS and CDR2 as FQNEAQ. The CDR3 is 15 amino acids. Losses at the gene ends were 5 bases for V and 8 bases for J; bases not matched to a gene: 13. The CDR3 reads CASSHEQGVNEGYTF. In DNA, the CDR3 is TGTGCCAGCAGCCACGAACAGGGGGTTAACGAGGGCTACACCTTC. Together with reference TRBV7-8 and TRBJ1-2, the CDR3 gives the full variable domain: GAGVSQSPRYKVAKRGQDVALRCDPISGHVSLFWYQQALGQGPEFLTYFQNEAQLDKSGLPSDRFFAERPEGSVSTLKIQRTQQEDSAVYLCASSHEQGVNEGYTFGSGTRLTVV.

This chain joins TRBV11-2 and TRBJ2-7, with D possibly being TRBD2 (5 bases). Germline values: CDR1 SGHAT, CDR2 FQNNGV. Trimming left V 1 base short and J 5 bases short, with 12 bases between. The CDR3 loop spans 14 amino acids. The CDR3 loop reads CASSLVSGFDEQYF. CDR3 bases: TGTGCCAGCAGCTTAGTATCGGGGTTCGACGAGCAGTACTTC.

The genes are TRBV9 and TRBJ1-1; D unresolved. CDR1 SGDLS and CDR2 YYNGEE come from the germline V gene. Trimming left V 0 bases short and J 5 bases short, with 8 bases between. The CDR3 is 13 amino acids. This chain's CDR3 is CASSVGRVTEAFF. The CDR3 DNA sequence: TGTGCCAGCAGCGTAGGTCGGGTAACTGAAGCTTTCTTT. Filled out from reference TRBV9 and TRBJ1-1, the complete variable domain reads DSGVTQTPKHLITATGQRVTLRCSPRSGDLSVYWYQQSLDQGLQFLIQYYNGEERAKGNILERFSAQQFPDLHSELNLSSLELGDSALYFCASSVGRVTEAFFGQGTRLTVV.

The V and J genes are TRBV28 and TRBJ1-1, with TRBD1 matching over 8 bases. Germline CDR1 reads MDHEN; CDR2 reads SYDVKM. The CDR3 spans 14 residues. Germline trimming cut 7 bases from V and 0 bases from J; bases unmatched to any gene: 4. DNA for the CDR3: TGTGCCAGCACCCCGACAGGGGTGAACACTGAAGCTTTCTTT. It specifies CASTPTGVNTEAFF.

This chain joins TRBV7-9 and TRBJ2-7; D possibly matches TRBD1 or TRBD2 (5 bases each). CDR3 size: 16 residues. The germline V and J ends were trimmed by 5 bases and 3 bases, with 20 bases remaining between them. The germline V gene encodes CDR1 SEHNR and CDR2 FQNEAQ (reference sequence). CDR3 loop: CASSPRSRSGSYEQYF. CDR3 bases: TGTGCCAGCAGCCCCCGGTCGCGGTCAGGGAGCTACGAGCAGTACTTC.

This clone has a single count. The chain employs TRBV7-8 and TRBJ1-1, with D possibly matching TRBD1 (6 bases). Germline CDR1 is SGHVS and CDR2 is FQNEAQ. Between the trimmed V and J ends, which lost 0 bases and 0 bases, there was a span of 17 bases. CDR3 length: 18 amino acids. The CDR3 coding sequence is TGTGCCAGCAGCTTAGCGGGAGTTGGGCAGGGGTTGAACACTGAAGCTTTCTTT. It encodes CASSLAGVGQGLNTEAFF.

The rearrangement uses TRBV6-5 and TRBJ2-5; TRBD2 is a possible D gene (7 bases). CDR1 MNHEY and CDR2 SVGAGI come from the germline V gene. V was shortened by 0 bases and J by 3 bases, with 14 bases between the two germline ends. This CDR3 has 16 amino acids. The CDR3 here is CASSYSGGVGEETQYF. Here the CDR3 DNA reads TGTGCCAGCAGTTACTCAGGGGGGGTTGGGGAAGAGACCCAGTACTTC.

This sequence joins TRBV5-1 and TRBJ1-1, with D perhaps matching TRBD1 (6 bases). The CDR3 totals 16 residues. Germline CDR1 reads SGHRS; CDR2 reads YFSETQ. The V and J ends lost 2 bases and 1 base respectively, with 15 bases between them. CDR3 DNA: TGCGCCAGCAGCTTTCCCGCCAGGGGCCAGAACACTGAAGCTTTCTTT. Its translation: CASSFPARGQNTEAFF. The whole variable domain, remainder taken from reference TRBV5-1 and TRBJ1-1, is KAGVTQTPRYLIKTRGQQVTLSCSPISGHRSVSWYQQTPGQGLQFLFEYFSETQRNKGNFPGRFSGRQFSNSRSEMNVSTLELGDSALYLCASSFPARGQNTEAFFGQGTRLTVV.

This sequence joins TRBV7-9 and TRBJ2-7; D is possibly TRBD1 (6 bases). The CDR3 spans 15 residues. The V gene's germline CDR1 is SEHNR and CDR2 FQNEAQ (reference sequence). V was cut by 2 bases and J by 2 bases, with 13 bases left in between. CDR3 residues: CASSLLDSLPYEQYF. The CDR3 DNA follows: TGTGCCAGCAGCTTACTGGACAGTTTGCCCTACGAGCAGTACTTC.

Notes on this clone: Other DNA sequences within the sample encode an identical CDR3. CDR3: CASSSTGGYEQYF. The CDR3 nucleotides are TGTGCCAGCAGCTCTACAGGGGGTTACGAGCAGTACTTC. The V and J genes are TRBV7-9 and TRBJ2-7; 8 bases fit TRBD1. Germline CDR1 and CDR2: SEHNR and FQNEAQ (reference sequence). This CDR3 comprises 13 residues. V lost 4 bases to trimming and J lost 4 bases; unmatched junction nucleotides: 3.

This clone has only a few counts. The same CDR3 also results from other DNA sequences found in this sample. Written as DNA, the CDR3 is TGTGCCAGTAGCAACCGATATTCCTACGAGCAGTACTTC. It yields the protein CASSNRYSYEQYF. The V call is TRBV19, the J call TRBJ2-7; D is ambiguous. Trimming stripped 6 bases from V and 1 base from J, with 10 bases between. There are 13 residues in the CDR3. In germline, CDR1 is LNHDA, CDR2 SQIVND (reference sequence).

V is TRBV2 and J is TRBJ1-6, with no clear D. Germline V gene data show CDR1 as SNHLY and CDR2 as FYNNEI. With 4 bases removed from V and 8 bases from J, the gap between germline ends came to 12 bases. The CDR3 spans 14 residues. The CDR3 nucleotides are TGTGCCAGCAGTGTTCAGGTAGCCGATTCACCCCTCCACTTT. Its protein is CASSVQVADSPLHF.

This chain links TRBV5-6 with TRBJ2-2; TRBD2 might be the D (5 bases). The CDR3 contains 16 residues. Germline values: CDR1 SGHDT, CDR2 YYEEEE. The V gene lost 3 bases and the J gene lost 1 base, with 13 bases spanning the gap. The CDR3: CASSSPGGLNTGELFF. The CDR3 DNA sequence: TGTGCCAGCAGCTCTCCTGGAGGCCTGAACACCGGGGAGCTGTTTTTT.

The chain is built from TRBV7-8 and TRBJ2-1, with 7 nucleotides matching TRBD2. This CDR3 spans 15 amino acids. Germline loops: CDR1 SGHVS, CDR2 FQNEAQ. The junction had 6 bases not matched to a gene; V was cut back by 0 bases and J by 7 bases. CDR3 loop: CASSLAGLTPNEQFF. As DNA, the CDR3 is TGTGCCAGCAGCTTAGCGGGACTAACACCTAATGAGCAGTTCTTC.

V gene TRBV9 combines with J gene TRBJ2-3, with 12 bases matching TRBD2. The V segment lost 0 bases and the J segment 1 base; nucleotides outside the gene matches: 3. Looked up from germline, CDR1 is SGDLS and CDR2 is YYNGEE. This CDR3 comprises 17 residues. Here the CDR3 reads CASSVASGGAGTDTQYF. As DNA, the CDR3 is TGTGCCAGCAGCGTAGCTAGCGGGGGGGCGGGCACAGATACGCAGTATTTT.